This TCR beta chain was captured by sequencing in a study of blood T cell repertoires in COVID-19. About the study: PBMCs, B-cell-depleted T cells, or T cells were the source of the cDNA or gDNA that made up the material.

TCRdb keeps only in-frame clones here, not all; method: immunoSEQ multiplex PCR. The data contain about 320,000 clones, 80% to 90% of them singletons. V shed 4 bases and J 8 bases; nucleotides not matched to a gene: 8. This CDR3 region has 15 residues. Germline CDR1 SGHRS, CDR2 YFSETQ. The age range of participants was roughly 18 to 90 years, with residence in under 25 US areas. Participants were placed into cohorts based on the clinical history they reported. Two consecutive negative NP/OP PCR tests, clearance, or resolved symptoms defined Cohort 3 recovery. This chain links TRBV5-1 with TRBJ2-1; 11 nucleotides agree with TRBD2. The sample comprised PBMCs or T cells enriched from blood (not recorded which). This receptor was identified in a woman between 18 and 30 years old who had recovered from COVID-19. CDR3 in amino acids: CASSRSGGARDEQFF. For the CDR3, the DNA is TGCGCCAGCAGCCGTAGCGGGGGGGCCCGCGATGAGCAGTTCTTC.